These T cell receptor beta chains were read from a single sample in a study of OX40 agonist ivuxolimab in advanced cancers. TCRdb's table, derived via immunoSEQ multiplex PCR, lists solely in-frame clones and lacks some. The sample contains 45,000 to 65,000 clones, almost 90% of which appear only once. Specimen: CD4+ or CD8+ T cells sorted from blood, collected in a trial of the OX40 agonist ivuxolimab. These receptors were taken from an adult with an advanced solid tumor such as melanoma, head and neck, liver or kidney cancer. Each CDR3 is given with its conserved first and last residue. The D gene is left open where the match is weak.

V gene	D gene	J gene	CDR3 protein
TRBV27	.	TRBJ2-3	CASSLWGTDTQYF
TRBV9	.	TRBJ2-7	CASSVGGEMPYEQYF
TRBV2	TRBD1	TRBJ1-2	CASRRGQGDYGYTF
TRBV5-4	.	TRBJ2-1	CASSSLTLSSYNEQFF
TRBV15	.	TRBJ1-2	CATSKGHSYGYTF
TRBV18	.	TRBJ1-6	CASSPLDGARSPLHF
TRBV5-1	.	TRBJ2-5	CASRRQGRYQETQYF
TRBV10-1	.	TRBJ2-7	CASSESGRTYEQYF
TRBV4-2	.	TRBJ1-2	CASSQDPPDSSYTF
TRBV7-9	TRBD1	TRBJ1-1	CASRQTGSEAFF